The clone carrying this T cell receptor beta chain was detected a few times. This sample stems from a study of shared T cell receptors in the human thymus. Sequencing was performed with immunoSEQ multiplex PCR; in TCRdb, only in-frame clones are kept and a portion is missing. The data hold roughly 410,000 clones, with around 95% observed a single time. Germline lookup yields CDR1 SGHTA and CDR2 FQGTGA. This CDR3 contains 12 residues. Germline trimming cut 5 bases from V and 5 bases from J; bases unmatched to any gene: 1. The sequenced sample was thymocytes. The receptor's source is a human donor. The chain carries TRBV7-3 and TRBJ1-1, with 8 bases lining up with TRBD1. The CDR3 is CASSQGATEAFF. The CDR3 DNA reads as TGTGCCAGCAGCCAGGGGGCGACTGAAGCTTTCTTT.